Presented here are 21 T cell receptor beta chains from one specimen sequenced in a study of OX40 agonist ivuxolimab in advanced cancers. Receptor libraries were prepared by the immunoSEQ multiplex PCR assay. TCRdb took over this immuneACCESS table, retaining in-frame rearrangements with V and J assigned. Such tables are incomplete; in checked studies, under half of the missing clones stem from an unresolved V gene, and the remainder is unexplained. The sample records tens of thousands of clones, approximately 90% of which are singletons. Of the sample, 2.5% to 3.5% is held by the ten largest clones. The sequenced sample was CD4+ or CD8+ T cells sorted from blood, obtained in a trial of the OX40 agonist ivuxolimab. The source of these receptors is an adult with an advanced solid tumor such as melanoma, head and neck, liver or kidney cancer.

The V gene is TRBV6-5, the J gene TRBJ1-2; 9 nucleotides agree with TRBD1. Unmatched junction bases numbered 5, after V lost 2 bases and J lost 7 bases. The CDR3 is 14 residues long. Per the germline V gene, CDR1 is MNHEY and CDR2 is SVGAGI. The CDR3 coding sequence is TGTGCCAGCAGTTACGTGGGACAGGGACTTGGCTACACCTTC. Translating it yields CASSYVGQGLGYTF.

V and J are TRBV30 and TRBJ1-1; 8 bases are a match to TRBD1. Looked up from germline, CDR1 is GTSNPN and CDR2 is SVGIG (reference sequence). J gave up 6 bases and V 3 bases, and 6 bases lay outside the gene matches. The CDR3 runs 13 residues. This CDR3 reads CAWRNRDRSEAFF. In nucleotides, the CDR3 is TGTGCCTGGAGGAACAGGGACAGGTCTGAAGCTTTCTTT.

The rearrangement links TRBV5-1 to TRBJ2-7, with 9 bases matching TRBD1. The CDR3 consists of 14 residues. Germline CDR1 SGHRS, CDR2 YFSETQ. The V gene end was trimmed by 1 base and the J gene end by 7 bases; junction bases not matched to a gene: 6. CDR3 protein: CASSLLQGAWEQYF. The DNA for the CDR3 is TGCGCCAGCAGCTTGTTACAGGGGGCATGGGAGCAGTACTTC. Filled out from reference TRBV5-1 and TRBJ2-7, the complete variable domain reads KAGVTQTPRYLIKTRGQQVTLSCSPISGHRSVSWYQQTPGQGLQFLFEYFSETQRNKGNFPGRFSGRQFSNSRSEMNVSTLELGDSALYLCASSLLQGAWEQYFGPGTRLTVT.

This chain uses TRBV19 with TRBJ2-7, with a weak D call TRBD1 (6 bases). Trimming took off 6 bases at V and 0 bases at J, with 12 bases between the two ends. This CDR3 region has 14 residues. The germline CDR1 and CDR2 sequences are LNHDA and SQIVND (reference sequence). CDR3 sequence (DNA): TGTGCCAGTAGCCTACACAGGGACTCCTACGAGCAGTACTTC. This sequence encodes CASSLHRDSYEQYF.

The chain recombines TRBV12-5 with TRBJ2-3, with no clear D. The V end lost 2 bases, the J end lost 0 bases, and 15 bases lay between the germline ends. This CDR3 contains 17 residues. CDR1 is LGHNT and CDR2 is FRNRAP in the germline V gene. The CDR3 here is CASGLSSVSPSTDTQYF. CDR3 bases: TGTGCTAGTGGTTTGTCGTCCGTTAGTCCTAGCACAGATACGCAGTATTTT. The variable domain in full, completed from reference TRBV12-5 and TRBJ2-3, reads DARVTQTPRHKVTEMGQEVTMRCQPILGHNTVFWYRQTMMQGLELLAYFRNRAPLDDSGMPKDRFSAEMPDATLATLKIQPSEPRDSAVYFCASGLSSVSPSTDTQYFGPGTRLTVL.

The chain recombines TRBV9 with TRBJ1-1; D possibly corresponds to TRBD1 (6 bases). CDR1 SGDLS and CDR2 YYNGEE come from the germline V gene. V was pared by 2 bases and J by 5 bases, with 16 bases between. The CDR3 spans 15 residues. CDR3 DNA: TGTGCCAGCAGCGTTAGGACGGCGGGGACAACTGAAGCTTTCTTT. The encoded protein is CASSVRTAGTTEAFF.

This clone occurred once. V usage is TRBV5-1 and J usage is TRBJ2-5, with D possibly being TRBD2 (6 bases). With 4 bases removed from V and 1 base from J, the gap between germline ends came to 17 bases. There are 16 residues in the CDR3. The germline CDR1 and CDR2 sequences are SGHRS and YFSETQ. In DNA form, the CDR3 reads TGCGCCAGCAGCCCTTTCCTAGCGCCCGCCCAAGAGACCCAGTACTTC. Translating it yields CASSPFLAPAQETQYF.

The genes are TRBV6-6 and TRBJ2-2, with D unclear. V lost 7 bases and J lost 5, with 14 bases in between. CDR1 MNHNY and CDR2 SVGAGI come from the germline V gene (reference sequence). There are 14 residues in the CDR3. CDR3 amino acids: CASMTRIGTGELFF. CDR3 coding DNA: TGTGCCAGCATGACAAGAATTGGAACCGGGGAGCTGTTTTTT.

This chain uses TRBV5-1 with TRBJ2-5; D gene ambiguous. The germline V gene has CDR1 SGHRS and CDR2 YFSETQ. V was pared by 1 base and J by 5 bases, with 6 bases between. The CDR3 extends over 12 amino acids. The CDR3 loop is CASSLIGETQYF. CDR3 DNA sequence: TGCGCCAGCAGCTTGATTGGGGAGACCCAGTACTTC.

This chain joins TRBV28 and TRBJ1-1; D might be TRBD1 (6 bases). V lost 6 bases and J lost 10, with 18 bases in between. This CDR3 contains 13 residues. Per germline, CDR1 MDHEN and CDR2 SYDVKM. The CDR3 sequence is CASSSNRVLGAFF. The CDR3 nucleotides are TGTGCCAGCAGCTCCAACAGGGTCTTGGGAGCTTTCTTT.

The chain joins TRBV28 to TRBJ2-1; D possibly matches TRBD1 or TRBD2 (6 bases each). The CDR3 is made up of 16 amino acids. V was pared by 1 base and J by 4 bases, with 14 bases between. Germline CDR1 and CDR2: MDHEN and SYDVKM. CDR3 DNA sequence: TGTGCCAGCAGTTTATCGGGGGCGAGACTTTACAATGAGCAGTTCTTC. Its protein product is CASSLSGARLYNEQFF. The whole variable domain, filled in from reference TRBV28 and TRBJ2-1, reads DVKVTQSSRYLVKRTGEKVFLECVQDMDHENMFWYRQDPGLGLRLIYFSYDVKMKEKGDIPEGYSVSREKKERFSLILESASTNQTSMYLCASSLSGARLYNEQFFGPGTRLTVL.

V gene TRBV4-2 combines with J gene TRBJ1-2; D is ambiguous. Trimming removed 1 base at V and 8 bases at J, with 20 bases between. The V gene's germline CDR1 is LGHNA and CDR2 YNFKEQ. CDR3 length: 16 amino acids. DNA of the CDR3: TGTGCCAGCAGCCAAGTTAATAAAGGGAGCGGCAGGGGCTACACCTTC. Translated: CASSQVNKGSGRGYTF.

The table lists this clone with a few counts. The CDR3 DNA reads as TGTGCCAGCAGGGAGGGCTATGGCTACACCTTC. Amino acid sequence: CASREGYGYTF. The chain couples TRBV6-1 to TRBJ1-2, with D uncertain. Trimming left V 6 bases short and J 4 bases short, with 6 bases between. CDR3 length: 11 residues. Germline CDR1 reads MNHNS; CDR2 reads SASEGT.

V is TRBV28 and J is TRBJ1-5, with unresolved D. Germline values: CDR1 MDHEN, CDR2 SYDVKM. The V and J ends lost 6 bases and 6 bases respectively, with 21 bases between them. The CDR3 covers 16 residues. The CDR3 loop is CASRPQRRPPTQPQHF. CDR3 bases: TGTGCCAGCAGGCCCCAAAGACGGCCCCCCACTCAGCCCCAGCATTTT.

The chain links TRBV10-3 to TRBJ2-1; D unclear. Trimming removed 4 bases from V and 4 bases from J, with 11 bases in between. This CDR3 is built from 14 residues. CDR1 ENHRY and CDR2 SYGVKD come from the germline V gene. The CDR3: CAISGVRGYNEQFF. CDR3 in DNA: TGTGCCATCAGTGGAGTCAGAGGTTACAATGAGCAGTTCTTC.

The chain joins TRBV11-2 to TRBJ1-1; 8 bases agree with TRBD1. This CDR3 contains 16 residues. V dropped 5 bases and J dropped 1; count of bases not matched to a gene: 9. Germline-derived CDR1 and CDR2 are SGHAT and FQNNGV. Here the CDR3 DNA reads TGTGCCAGCAGCCCCCCCCAGGGGGCGGGGAACACTGAAGCTTTCTTT. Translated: CASSPPQGAGNTEAFF.

The CDR3 protein is CASTTYPRQGLYSYEQYF. The CDR3 DNA reads TGTGCCAGCACCACATACCCCCGACAGGGGCTTTACTCCTACGAGCAGTACTTC. V is TRBV7-9 and J is TRBJ2-7; 8 bases are a match to TRBD1. Germline-derived CDR1 and CDR2 are SEHNR and FQNEAQ (reference sequence). CDR3 length: 18 amino acids. The V and J ends lost 7 bases and 0 bases, in that order; junction bases with no gene match: 17.

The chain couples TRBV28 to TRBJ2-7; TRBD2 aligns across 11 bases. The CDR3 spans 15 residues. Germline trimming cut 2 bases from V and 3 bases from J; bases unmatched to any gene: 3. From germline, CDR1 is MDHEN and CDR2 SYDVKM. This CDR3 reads CASSLPGTSGYEQYF. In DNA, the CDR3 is TGTGCCAGCAGTTTACCCGGGACTAGCGGCTACGAGCAGTACTTC. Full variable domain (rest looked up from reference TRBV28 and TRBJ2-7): DVKVTQSSRYLVKRTGEKVFLECVQDMDHENMFWYRQDPGLGLRLIYFSYDVKMKEKGDIPEGYSVSREKKERFSLILESASTNQTSMYLCASSLPGTSGYEQYFGPGTRLTVT.

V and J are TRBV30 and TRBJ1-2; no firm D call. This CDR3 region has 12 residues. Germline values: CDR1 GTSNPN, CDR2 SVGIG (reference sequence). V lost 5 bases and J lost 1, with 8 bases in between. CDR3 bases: TGTGCCTGGTCGGGCCTTAACTATGGCTACACCTTC. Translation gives CAWSGLNYGYTF.

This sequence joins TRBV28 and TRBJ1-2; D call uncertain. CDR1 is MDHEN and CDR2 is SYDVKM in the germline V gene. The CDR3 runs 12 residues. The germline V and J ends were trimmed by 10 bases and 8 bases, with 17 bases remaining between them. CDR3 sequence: CATRDRAEGYTF. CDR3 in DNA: TGTGCCACCCGGGATAGGGCGGAGGGCTACACCTTC.

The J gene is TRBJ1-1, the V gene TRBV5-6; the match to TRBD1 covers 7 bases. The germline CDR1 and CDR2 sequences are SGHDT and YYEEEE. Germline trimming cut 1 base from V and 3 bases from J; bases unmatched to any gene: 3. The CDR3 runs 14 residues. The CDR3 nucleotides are TGTGCCAGCAGCTTGTTCGGGACAGACACTGAAGCTTTCTTT. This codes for CASSLFGTDTEAFF.